The next 22 T cell receptor beta chains were all read from a single sample in a study of blood T cell repertoires in COVID-19. Measured with immunoSEQ multiplex PCR; TCRdb has only the in-frame clones, and not every one. This sample has approximately 150,000 clones, with approximately 86% found just once. Sequencing was carried out using PBMCs or T cells enriched from blood (not recorded which). The receptors derive from a woman aged 40 to 49 who had been exposed to COVID-19.

J is TRBJ2-3 and V is TRBV11-2, with TRBD2 matching over 13 bases. This CDR3 spans 18 amino acids. Germline assignment: CDR1 SGHAT and CDR2 FQNNGV. Trimming took 3 bases from V and 6 from J; bases not matched to a gene: 12. The CDR3 DNA reads TGTGCCAGCAGCTTGGGAGGGGGACTAGCGGGAACAAGGGATACGCAGTATTTT. The encoded protein is CASSLGGGLAGTRDTQYF.

This sequence joins TRBV7-9 and TRBJ1-3; D might be TRBD1 (5 bases). Germline CDR1 is SEHNR and CDR2 is FQNEAQ (reference sequence). The V end was cut by 5 bases, the J end by 0 bases, with 20 bases between. The CDR3 is 18 amino acids. CDR3: CASSRPGVGHLSGNTIYF. For the CDR3, the DNA is TGTGCCAGCAGCCGACCTGGAGTTGGACATCTCTCTGGAAACACCATATATTTT.

The chain is built from TRBV2 and TRBJ1-2; TRBD1 matches at 10 bases. Germline values: CDR1 SNHLY, CDR2 FYNNEI. Trimming took 4 bases from V and 4 from J; bases not matched to a gene: 3. CDR3 length equals 14 residues. The CDR3 DNA is TGTGCCAGCAGTGGGACAGGGGGGGCCTATGGCTACACCTTC. Translated: CASSGTGGAYGYTF.

The V and J genes are TRBV6-5 and TRBJ1-4; no reliable D call. V was cut by 6 bases and J by 4 bases, with 12 bases left in between. The CDR3 is 14 residues long. Germline loops: CDR1 MNHEY, CDR2 SVGAGI. The CDR3: CASRPGSSNEKLFF. The CDR3 DNA reads as TGTGCCAGCAGACCCGGGAGTAGTAATGAAAAACTGTTTTTT.

CDR3 DNA: TGTGCCATCCCCCTTGCGCGGAAGCAGTTCTTC. Residues: CAIPLARKQFF. This chain connects TRBV12-3 or TRBV12-4 to TRBJ2-1; D is unclear. CDR3 length: 11 amino acids. Trimming removed 10 bases at V and 11 bases at J, with 15 bases between.

The chain employs TRBV6-5 and TRBJ1-1; TRBD1 aligns across 9 bases. V was clipped by 6 bases and J by 6 bases; unmatched bases: 11. The germline CDR1 and CDR2 sequences are MNHEY and SVGAGI. The CDR3 sequence is 15 residues long. CDR3 residues: CASRTGGSVAAEAFF. CDR3 DNA sequence: TGTGCCAGCAGGACAGGGGGTTCTGTAGCGGCTGAAGCTTTCTTT.

The chain carries TRBV19 and TRBJ1-1; 9 nucleotides agree with TRBD1. The V and J ends lost 4 bases and 11 bases, in that order; junction bases with no gene match: 8. The CDR3 sequence is 13 residues long. Germline loops: CDR1 LNHDA, CDR2 SQIVND (reference sequence). The CDR3 DNA reads as TGTGCCAGTAGTACCGGACAGGGGTTGGGTGCTTTCTTT. This translates into CASSTGQGLGAFF.

This clone was seen only once. Sequence at one end of the junction differs from germline and may be a read error. The rearrangement uses TRBV24-1 and TRBJ1-1; TRBD1 might be the D (6 bases). CDR3 length: 13 residues. Germline V CDR1 and CDR2: KGHDR, SFDVKD. The CDR3 DNA follows: TGTGCCACCAGAGGTACAGGGAACAATGAAGCTTTCTTT. It translates to CATRGTGNNEAFF.

The J gene is TRBJ1-1, the V gene TRBV5-6; possibly TRBD1 for D (5 bases). The CDR3 has 12 amino acids. Per the germline V gene, CDR1 is SGHDT and CDR2 is YYEEEE. Trimming took 4 bases from V and 7 from J, leaving 11 bases between them. This CDR3 is CASSQARVEAFF. CDR3 in DNA: TGTGCCAGCAGCCAGGCCAGGGTTGAAGCTTTCTTT.

V is TRBV4-1 and J is TRBJ2-2; 8 bases agree with TRBD2. With V trimmed by 0 bases and J by 8 bases, 14 bases remained unmatched. The germline gives CDR1 MGHRA, CDR2 YSYEKL. The CDR3 runs 18 residues. The DNA of the CDR3 is TGCGCCAGCAGCCAAGATGGGGGGCCGCGGGAGGCACCGGGGGAGCTGTTTTTT. Encoded protein: CASSQDGGPREAPGELFF.

The rearrangement joins TRBV7-9 to TRBJ2-2; tentatively, D is TRBD1 (5 bases). V dropped 4 bases and J dropped 4 bases, with 10 bases sitting between them. The CDR3 totals 14 residues. Germline CDR1 and CDR2: SEHNR and FQNEAQ (reference sequence). The chain's CDR3 is CASSSHRGTGELFF. CDR3 nucleotides: TGTGCCAGCAGCTCCCATAGGGGCACCGGGGAGCTGTTTTTT.

This clone was observed once. This sequence joins TRBV19 and TRBJ2-2; tentatively, D is TRBD1 (5 bases). This CDR3 spans 14 amino acids. V lost 4 bases and J lost 5, with 11 bases in between. Germline V gene sequence: CDR1 LNHDA, CDR2 SQIVND (reference sequence). The CDR3 DNA reads TGTGCCAGTAGTACTCAGGGTCAAACCGGGGAGCTGTTTTTT. Translation: CASSTQGQTGELFF.

The J gene is TRBJ2-7, the V gene TRBV27; D is ambiguous. The CDR3 has 13 amino acids. Germline values: CDR1 MNHEY, CDR2 SMNVEV (reference sequence). V lost 2 bases, J lost 3 bases, and 8 bases lay in between. The CDR3 nucleotides are TGTGCCAGCAGTTTAACTATGGGCTACGAGCAGTACTTC. Translated: CASSLTMGYEQYF.

The chain has TRBV25-1 and TRBJ1-6; TRBD1 agrees at 8 bases. This CDR3 has 17 amino acids. J was trimmed by 6 bases and V by 4 bases; bases with no gene match: 11. Germline CDR1 and CDR2: MGHDK and SYGVNS. The DNA of the CDR3 is TGTGCCAGCAGTGCGCCCAAGGGACAGGAGATTAATTCACCCCTCCACTTT. This translates into CASSAPKGQEINSPLHF. The full variable domain, with the rest looked up from reference TRBV25-1 and TRBJ1-6, is EADIYQTPRYLVIGTGKKITLECSQTMGHDKMYWYQQDPGMELHLIHYSYGVNSTEKGDLSSESTVSRIRTEHFPLTLESARPSHTSQYLCASSAPKGQEINSPLHFGNGTRLTVT.

J is TRBJ1-5 and V is TRBV11-2, with a weak D call TRBD1 (6 bases). Germline V CDR1 and CDR2: SGHAT, FQNNGV. V lost 2 bases and J 6 bases, leaving 11 bases between the germline ends. This CDR3 is 14 amino acids long. This CDR3 is CASSLPGEGQPQHF. CDR3 DNA sequence: TGTGCCAGCAGCTTACCAGGGGAAGGTCAGCCCCAGCATTTT.

The rearrangement joins TRBV12-3 or TRBV12-4 to TRBJ1-2; no clear D. The ends were cut back, 5 bases at V and 4 bases at J, with 11 bases in the middle. The CDR3 loop spans 13 amino acids. The CDR3 bases are TGTGCCAGCAGTGCACAAAAAATCTATGGCTACACCTTC. Encoded protein: CASSAQKIYGYTF.

V usage is TRBV7-9 and J usage is TRBJ1-1, with TRBD1 identical over 10 bases. CDR1 is SEHNR and CDR2 is FQNEAQ in the germline V gene (reference sequence). V trimming: 5 bases; J trimming: 1 base; junction bases outside the gene matches: 10. The CDR3 totals 17 residues. The CDR3 is CASSPGWTGGGNTEAFF. Here the CDR3 DNA reads TGTGCCAGCAGCCCGGGGTGGACAGGGGGAGGGAACACTGAAGCTTTCTTT.

The V gene is TRBV18, the J gene TRBJ2-5; 9 nucleotides agree with TRBD2. Germline V gene data show CDR1 as KGHSH and CDR2 as LQKENI. The CDR3 length is 16 residues. The J segment lost 2 bases and the V segment lost 5 bases, leaving 9 bases of the junction unmatched. The CDR3 region has the DNA TGTGCCAGCTCAGACTTCTCCCTAGCGGGGCAAGAGACCCAGTACTTC. Its protein is CASSDFSLAGQETQYF. Based on the CDR3 plus reference TRBV18 and TRBJ2-5, the full variable domain is NAGVMQNPRHLVRRRGQEARLRCSPMKGHSHVYWYRQLPEEGLKFMVYLQKENIIDESGMPKERFSAEFPKEGPSILRIQQVVRGDSAAYFCASSDFSLAGQETQYFGPGTRLLVL.

This chain uses TRBV9 with TRBJ1-1; 8 bases are a match to TRBD1. Germline CDR1 SGDLS, CDR2 YYNGEE. This CDR3 is 13 amino acids long. V lost 4 bases, J lost 6 bases, and 5 bases stayed unmatched. CDR3 nucleotides: TGTGCCAGCAGCCCGACAGGGGCCGCTGAAGCTTTCTTT. Its translation: CASSPTGAAEAFF.

The J gene is TRBJ1-4, the V gene TRBV19; D is unresolved. V lost 3 bases to trimming and J lost 6 bases, with 11 bases between them. CDR1 is LNHDA, CDR2 SQIVND, per germline (reference sequence). This CDR3 is 14 amino acids long. Here the CDR3 DNA reads TGTGCCAGTAGTATGAGTCTGGTGTATGAAAAACTGTTTTTT. It translates to CASSMSLVYEKLFF.

The CDR3 loop reads CASSLEQGAGDGYTF. CDR3 DNA: TGTGCCAGCAGCCTAGAACAGGGGGCAGGAGATGGCTACACCTTC. J is TRBJ1-2 and V is TRBV3-1 (or the pseudogene TRBV3-2), with TRBD1 matching over 9 bases. The CDR3 sequence is 15 residues long. In germline, CDR1 is LGHDT, CDR2 YNNKEL (reference sequence). V dropped 4 bases and J dropped 6; count of bases not matched to a gene: 9.

This clone was picked up one time. The chain uses TRBV28 and TRBJ1-6, with a weak D call TRBD1 (6 bases). The ends were cut back, 7 bases at V and 0 bases at J, with 16 bases in the middle. The CDR3 has 17 amino acids. CDR1 and CDR2 from the germline V gene are MDHEN and SYDVKM. The CDR3 coding sequence is TGTGCCAGCATCCCACGTGTACAGGGCTCCTATAATTCACCCCTCCACTTT. Its protein product is CASIPRVQGSYNSPLHF.